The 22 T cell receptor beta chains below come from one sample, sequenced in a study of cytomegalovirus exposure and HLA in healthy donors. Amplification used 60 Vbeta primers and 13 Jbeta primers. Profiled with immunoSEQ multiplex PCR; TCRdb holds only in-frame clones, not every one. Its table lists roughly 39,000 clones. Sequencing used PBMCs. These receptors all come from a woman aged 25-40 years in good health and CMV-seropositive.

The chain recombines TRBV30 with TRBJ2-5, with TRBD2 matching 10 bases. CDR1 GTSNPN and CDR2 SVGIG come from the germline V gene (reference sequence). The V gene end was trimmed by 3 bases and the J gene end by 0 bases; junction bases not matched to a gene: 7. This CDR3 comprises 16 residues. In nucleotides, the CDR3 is TGTGCCTGGAGGCTAGCGGGGGTGAAGTACCAAGAGACCCAGTACTTC. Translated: CAWRLAGVKYQETQYF.

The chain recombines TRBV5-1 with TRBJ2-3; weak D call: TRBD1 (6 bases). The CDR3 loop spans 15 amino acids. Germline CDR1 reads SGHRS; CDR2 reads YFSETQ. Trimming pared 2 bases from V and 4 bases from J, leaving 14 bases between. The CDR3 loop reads CASSFLGAGSDTQYF. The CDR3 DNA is TGCGCCAGCAGCTTTTTGGGGGCCGGCTCAGATACGCAGTATTTT.

In DNA, the CDR3 is TGTGCCACCACGGAGGACTCGAGCCTGAGGGAGTTCTTC. Residues: CATTEDSSLREFF. V gene TRBV6-1 combines with J gene TRBJ2-1; tentatively, D is TRBD2 (5 bases). Germline values: CDR1 MNHNS, CDR2 SASEGT. V dropped 10 bases and J dropped 14 bases, with 24 bases sitting between them. This CDR3 region has 13 residues.

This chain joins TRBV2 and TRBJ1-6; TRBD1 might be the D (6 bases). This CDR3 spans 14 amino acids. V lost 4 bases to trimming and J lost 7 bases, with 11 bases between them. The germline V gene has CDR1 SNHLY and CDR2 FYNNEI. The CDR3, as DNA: TGTGCCAGCAGTGTCGACAGGCGGAATTCACCCCTCCACTTT. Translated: CASSVDRRNSPLHF. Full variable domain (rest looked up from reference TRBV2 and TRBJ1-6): EPEVTQTPSHQVTQMGQEVILRCVPISNHLYFYWYRQILGQKVEFLVSFYNNEISEKSEIFDDQFSVERPDGSNFTLKIRSTKLEDSAMYFCASSVDRRNSPLHFGNGTRLTVT.

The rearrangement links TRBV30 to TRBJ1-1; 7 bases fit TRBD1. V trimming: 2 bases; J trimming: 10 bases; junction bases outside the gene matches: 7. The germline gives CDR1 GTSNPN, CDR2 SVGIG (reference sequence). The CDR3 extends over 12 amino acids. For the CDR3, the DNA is TGTGCCTGGAGTACACAGGGGAGAGGAGCTTTCTTT. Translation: CAWSTQGRGAFF.

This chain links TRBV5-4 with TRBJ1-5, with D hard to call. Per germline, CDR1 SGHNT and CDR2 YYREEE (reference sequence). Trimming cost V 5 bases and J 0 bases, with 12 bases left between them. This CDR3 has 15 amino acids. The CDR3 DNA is TGTGCCAGCAGTACCGACTCATTTAGCAATCAGCCCCAGCATTTT. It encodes CASSTDSFSNQPQHF.

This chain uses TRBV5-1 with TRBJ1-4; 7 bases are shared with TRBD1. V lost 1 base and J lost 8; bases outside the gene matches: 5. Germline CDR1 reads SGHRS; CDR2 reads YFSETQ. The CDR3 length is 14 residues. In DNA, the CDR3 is TGCGCCAGCAGCTTGAGGACAGGCTCAGAAAAACTGTTTTTT. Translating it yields CASSLRTGSEKLFF.

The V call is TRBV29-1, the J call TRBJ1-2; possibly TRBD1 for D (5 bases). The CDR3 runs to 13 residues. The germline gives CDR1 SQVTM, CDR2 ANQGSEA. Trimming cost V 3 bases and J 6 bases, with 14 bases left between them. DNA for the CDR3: TGCAGCGTTGAGAAAGACAGTGGGAATGGCTACACCTTC. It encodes CSVEKDSGNGYTF.

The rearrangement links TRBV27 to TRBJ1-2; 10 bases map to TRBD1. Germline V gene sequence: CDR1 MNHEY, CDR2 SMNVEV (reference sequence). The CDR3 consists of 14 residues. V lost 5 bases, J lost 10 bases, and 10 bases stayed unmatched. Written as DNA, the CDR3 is TGTGCCAGCAGTCCCCAGGCGGGACAGGGGATCTACACCTTC. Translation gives CASSPQAGQGIYTF.

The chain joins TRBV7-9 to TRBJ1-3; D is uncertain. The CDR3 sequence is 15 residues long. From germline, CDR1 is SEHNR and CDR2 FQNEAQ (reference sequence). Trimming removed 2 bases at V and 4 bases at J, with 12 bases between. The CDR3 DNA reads TGTGCCAGCAGCTTACGAGAGGGAACGGGAAACACCATATATTTT. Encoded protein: CASSLREGTGNTIYF. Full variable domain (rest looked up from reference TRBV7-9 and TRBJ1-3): DTGVSQNPRHKITKRGQNVTFRCDPISEHNRLYWYRQTLGQGPEFLTYFQNEAQLEKSRLLSDRFSAERPKGSFSTLEIQRTEQGDSAMYLCASSLREGTGNTIYFGEGSWLTVV.

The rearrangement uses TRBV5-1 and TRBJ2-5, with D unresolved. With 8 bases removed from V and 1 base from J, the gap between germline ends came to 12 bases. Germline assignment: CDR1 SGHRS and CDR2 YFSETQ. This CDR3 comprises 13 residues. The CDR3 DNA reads TGCGCCAGTGTCCACACGCCCCAAGAGACCCAGTACTTC. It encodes CASVHTPQETQYF. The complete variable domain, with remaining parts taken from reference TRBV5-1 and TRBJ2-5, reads KAGVTQTPRYLIKTRGQQVTLSCSPISGHRSVSWYQQTPGQGLQFLFEYFSETQRNKGNFPGRFSGRQFSNSRSEMNVSTLELGDSALYLCASVHTPQETQYFGPGTRLLVL.

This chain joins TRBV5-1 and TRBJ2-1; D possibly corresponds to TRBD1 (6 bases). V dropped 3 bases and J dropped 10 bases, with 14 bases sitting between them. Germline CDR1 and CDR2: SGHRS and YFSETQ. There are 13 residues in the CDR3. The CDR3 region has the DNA TGCGCCAGCAGCTGGGGACCCGGACAGGAGCAGTTCTTC. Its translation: CASSWGPGQEQFF. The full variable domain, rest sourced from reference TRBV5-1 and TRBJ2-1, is KAGVTQTPRYLIKTRGQQVTLSCSPISGHRSVSWYQQTPGQGLQFLFEYFSETQRNKGNFPGRFSGRQFSNSRSEMNVSTLELGDSALYLCASSWGPGQEQFFGPGTRLTVL.

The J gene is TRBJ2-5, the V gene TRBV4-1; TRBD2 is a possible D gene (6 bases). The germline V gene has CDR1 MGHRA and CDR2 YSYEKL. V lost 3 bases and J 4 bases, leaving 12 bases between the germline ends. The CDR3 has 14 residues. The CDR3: CASSQQRGVETQYF. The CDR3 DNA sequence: TGCGCCAGCAGCCAGCAGCGCGGGGTAGAGACCCAGTACTTC.

CDR3 sequence reads: CASSLANLPPGYGYTF. CDR3 in DNA: TGCGCCAGCAGCTTGGCCAACCTCCCGCCAGGGTATGGCTACACCTTC. V gene TRBV5-1 combines with J gene TRBJ1-2, with D maybe TRBD1 (5 bases). Germline CDR1 reads SGHRS; CDR2 reads YFSETQ. Between the trimmed V and J ends, which lost 0 bases and 5 bases, there was a span of 17 bases. The CDR3 runs to 16 residues.

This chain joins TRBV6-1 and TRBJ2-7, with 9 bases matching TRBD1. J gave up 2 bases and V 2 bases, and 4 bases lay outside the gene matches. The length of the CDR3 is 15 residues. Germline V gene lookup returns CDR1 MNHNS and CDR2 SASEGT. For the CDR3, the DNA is TGTGCCAGCAGTGAAAGACAGGGGGGACCCTACGAGCAGTACTTC. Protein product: CASSERQGGPYEQYF.

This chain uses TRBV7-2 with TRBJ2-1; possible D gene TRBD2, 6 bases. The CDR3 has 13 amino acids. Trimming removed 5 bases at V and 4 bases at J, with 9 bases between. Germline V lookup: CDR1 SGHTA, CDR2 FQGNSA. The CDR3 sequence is CASSAGLYNEQFF. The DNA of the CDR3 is TGTGCCAGCAGCGCGGGACTGTACAATGAGCAGTTCTTC.

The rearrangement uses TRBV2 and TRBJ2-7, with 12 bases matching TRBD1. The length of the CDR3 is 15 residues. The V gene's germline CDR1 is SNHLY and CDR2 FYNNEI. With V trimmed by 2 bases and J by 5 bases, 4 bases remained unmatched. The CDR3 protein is CASSETGQGAHEQYF. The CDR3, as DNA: TGTGCCAGCAGTGAAACGGGACAGGGGGCTCACGAGCAGTACTTC.

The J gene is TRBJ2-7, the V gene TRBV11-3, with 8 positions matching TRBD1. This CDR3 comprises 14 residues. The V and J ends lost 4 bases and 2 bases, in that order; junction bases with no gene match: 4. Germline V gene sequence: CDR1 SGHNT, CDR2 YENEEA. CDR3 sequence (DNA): TGTGCCAGCAGCTACTCGACAGGGGCCTACGAGCAGTACTTC. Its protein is CASSYSTGAYEQYF.

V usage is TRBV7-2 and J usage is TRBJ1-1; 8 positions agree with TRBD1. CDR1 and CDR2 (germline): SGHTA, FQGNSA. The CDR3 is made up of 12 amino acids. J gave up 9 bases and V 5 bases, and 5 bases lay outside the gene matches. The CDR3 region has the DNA TGTGCCAGCAGCCCGTGGACAGGGAAAGCTTTCTTT. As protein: CASSPWTGKAFF. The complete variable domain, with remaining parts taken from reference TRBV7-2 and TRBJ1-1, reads GAGVSQSPSNKVTEKGKDVELRCDPISGHTALYWYRQSLGQGLEFLIYFQGNSAPDKSGLPSDRFSAERTGGSVSTLTIQRTQQEDSAVYLCASSPWTGKAFFGQGTRLTVV.

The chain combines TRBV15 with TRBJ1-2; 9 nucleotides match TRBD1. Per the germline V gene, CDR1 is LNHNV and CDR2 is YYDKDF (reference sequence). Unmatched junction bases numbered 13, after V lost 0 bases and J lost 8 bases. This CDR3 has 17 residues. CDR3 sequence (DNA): TGTGCCACCAGCAGAGATACAGGGGGCCCCAGATTGGGAGGCTACACCTTC. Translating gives CATSRDTGGPRLGGYTF.

The CDR3 reads CAISEVVNEKLFF. The DNA for the CDR3 is TGTGCCATCAGTGAGGTCGTTAATGAAAAACTGTTTTTT. The chain is built from TRBV10-3 and TRBJ1-4; no firm D call. The CDR3 extends over 13 amino acids. The germline V gene has CDR1 ENHRY and CDR2 SYGVKD. V was clipped by 2 bases and J by 4 bases, with 5 bases between them.

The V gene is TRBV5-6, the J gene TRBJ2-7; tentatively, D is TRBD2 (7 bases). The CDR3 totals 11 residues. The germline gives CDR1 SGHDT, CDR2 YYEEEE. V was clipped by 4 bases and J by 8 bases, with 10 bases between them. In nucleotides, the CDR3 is TGTGCCAGCAGCAGGGGGGGGCAGCAGTACTTC. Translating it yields CASSRGGQQYF.